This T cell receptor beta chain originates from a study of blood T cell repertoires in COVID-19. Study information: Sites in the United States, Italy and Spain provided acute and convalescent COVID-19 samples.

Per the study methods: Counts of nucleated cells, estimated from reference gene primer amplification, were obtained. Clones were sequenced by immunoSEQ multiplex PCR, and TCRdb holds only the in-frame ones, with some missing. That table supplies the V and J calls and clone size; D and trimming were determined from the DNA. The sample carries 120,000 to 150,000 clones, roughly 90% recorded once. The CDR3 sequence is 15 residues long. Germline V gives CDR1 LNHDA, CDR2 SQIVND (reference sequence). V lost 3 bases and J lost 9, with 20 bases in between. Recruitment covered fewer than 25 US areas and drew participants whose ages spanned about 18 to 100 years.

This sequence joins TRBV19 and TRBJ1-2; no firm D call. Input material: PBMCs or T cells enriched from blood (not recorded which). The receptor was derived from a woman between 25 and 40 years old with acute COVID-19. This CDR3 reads CASSMNSAGPNRYTF. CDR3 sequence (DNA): TGTGCCAGTAGTATGAATTCTGCAGGTCCTAATCGCTACACCTTC.